The sequence of this T cell receptor (beta chain) was determined in a study of T cell responses to AZD1222 COVID-19 vaccine. Trimming removed 5 bases from V and 0 bases from J, with 8 bases in between. Germline CDR1 is SGHNT and CDR2 is YENEEA. The CDR3 loop spans 14 amino acids. Assay: immunoSEQ multiplex PCR; the TCRdb copy retains only in-frame clones and omits some. The sample holds 150,000 to 200,000 clones, over 90% seen once. This specimen was peripheral blood, taken on day 0 of AZD1222 vaccination. The sequence derives from an adult in good health. The chain recombines TRBV11-3 with TRBJ1-3; D is unclear. Written as DNA, the CDR3 is TGTGCCAGCAGCCTCGGTCCCTCTGGAAACACCATATATTTT. The encoded protein is CASSLGPSGNTIYF.